The TCR beta chain under discussion was sequenced for a study of blood T cell repertoires in COVID-19. Study details: Donors in the United States, Italy and Spain gave samples during acute or convalescent COVID-19. T cells, B-cell-depleted T cells, or PBMCs supplied cDNA or gDNA.

V lost 2 bases, J lost 6 bases, and 3 bases stayed unmatched. The germline gives CDR1 MNHEY, CDR2 SMNVEV (reference sequence). The CDR3 is made up of 14 amino acids. How the authors handled the data: Estimation of nucleated cell counts relied on the amplification of reference gene primers. Only in-frame clones appear in the TCRdb table, and some are missing; sequencing was by immunoSEQ multiplex PCR. V, J and clone size are those of that table, while D and trimming were read from the DNA. Of 120,000 or so clones in the sample, about 85% were seen once. V is TRBV27 and J is TRBJ1-5; the match to TRBD1 covers 8 bases. The source is a man aged 80 or over with active or convalescent COVID-19. The sequencing sample was made of peripheral blood. CDR3 protein: CASSLQGAVQPQHF. For the CDR3, the DNA is TGTGCCAGCAGTTTACAGGGGGCGGTTCAGCCCCAGCATTTT.